The source of this T cell receptor beta chain is a study of human T cells and chemical hapten exposure listed by TCRdb under 2021. General notes on the study: For sensitization, 2% DPC in acetone was applied to a 2 cm by 2 cm area of upper inner arm skin. Alopecia areata with under or over 50% scalp involvement, alopecia totalis and alopecia universalis were represented in the patient cohort, which was mostly female. Patch testing on the upper back used Finn chambers containing 0.01% DPC, with scoring done after 6 days according to International Contact Dermatitis Research Group standards. Blood for TCR sequencing was provided by twenty-nine alopecia patients at one to four time points (pre-sensitization, 2, 6 and 24 weeks). Peripheral blood TCR repertoire changes were tracked in vivo in alopecia patients during primary and secondary sensitization to the hapten diphenylcyclopropenone (DPC). Libraries were combined into a pool for sequencing, and differences in TCR yield between samples came mainly from small differences in library volumes within the pool. Blood was sampled from patients pre-sensitization (week 0) and at 2, 6 and about 24 weeks after DPC sensitization. Weekly therapeutic DPC doses were additionally applied to the scalp of patients throughout the roughly 24-week study period.

The time point tag for this specimen amounts to: pre-sensitization, week 0. This specimen's treatment or condition label, interpreted: therapeutic diphenylcyclopropenone sensitization with weekly scalp DPC. Blood at each patch-test visit was drawn before the patch test was applied. Patients were eligible if aged 18 to 70, diagnosed with alopecia and judged suitable for DPC therapy, and pregnant patients were excluded. Total RNA was extracted from unfractionated whole blood collected in Tempus Blood RNA tubes. This clonotype was seen ten or more times. Its antigen is not yet known. It has no much larger one-base neighbor in the sample; base qualities were not kept. The full study reports these points: DPC sensitization did not change how many TCRs were above 1 in 1000 frequency, and no evidence was found of alterations in global repertoire structure. Repeated subsampling changed both the strength of the expansion versus patch-test correlation and the threshold at which that correlation became significant. Patch test score was positively correlated with the number of PT1 expanded TCRs, with significance at thresholds 8, 16 and 32 but not at 4. Because all patients had alopecia, a presumed autoimmune disease, the immune response of the patients might differ from that of healthy individuals. Compared with pre-sensitization or healthy control sets, expanded TCRs formed significantly more large CDR3 similarity clusters, which is consistent with antigen-driven responses.

To prepare the library, RACE was applied. The data were produced on a NextSeq 500. Library preparation attached unique molecular identifiers to individual cDNA molecules for quantitative, reproducible TCR counting. For every blood RNA sample, sequencing covered both the TCR alpha and TCR beta chains. As for the authors' bioinformatics: Samples had a median of around 92,000 TCRs, with a range from roughly 20,000 to 690,600. V, J and CDR3 annotation of the TCR reads was performed with the Decombinator software suite. For PS versus PT1 abundance plots, all samples were subsampled to the same number of TCRs (28,000). Expanded TCRs were defined as absent before sensitization and observed at least eight times at the 2-week time point. TCRdb trimmed the raw reads at Q25, called clones with MiXCR and kept productive beta chains. Each entry is one CDR3 protein sequence, shown with its most common DNA and genes. TCRdb's processing, not the authors' own work, is the source of the V and J calls. The sample includes about 380,000 distinct CDR3 sequences, with 4.5% to 5.5% observed a single time. Around 2.6% of the sample is taken by the ten largest.

CDR1 SGHVS and CDR2 FNYEAQ are derived from the germline V gene. CDR3 length: 14 amino acids, cysteine to phenylalanine. Only CDR3 DNA remains: 42 bases, in frame from the first base. The germline V and J ends show losses of 5 bases and 5 bases respectively, and no gene match explains 7 bases of the junction. The chain is made from TRBV7-6 and TRBJ1-2; 8 bases in the junction line up with TRBD1. This clonotype originated in a woman in her forties or fifties with alopecia areata. Some clones in this sample may be carry-over from other donors' samples. Sample: whole blood, taken in connection with sensitization to the hapten diphenylcyclopropenone (DPC). Read as DNA, the sequence is TGTGCCAGCAGCCCCGGACAGGGAAGGTATGGCTACACCTTC. The resulting protein is CASSPGQGRYGYTF.